Listed here are 14 T cell receptor beta chains from one sample, sequenced in a study of monozygotic twins with inflammatory bowel disease. TCRdb reprocessed the 5' RACE reads and keeps a single row for each CDR3 protein, giving no DNA. The table gives about 450,000 distinct CDR3 sequences; the top ten clones make up 2.4% of it. The sample comprised blood. Receptors were obtained from a human donor with ulcerative colitis or Crohn's disease, or a healthy co-twin of an affected twin (not recorded which).

The chain has TRBV18 and TRBJ2-3; the TRBD2 assignment by TCRdb is unverifiable without DNA. In germline, CDR1 is KGHSH, CDR2 LQKENI. This CDR3 region has 15 residues. The chain's CDR3 is CASSSSGVSTDTQYF. The full variable domain, in which reference TRBV18 and TRBJ2-3 provide the parts outside the CDR3, is NAGVMQNPRHLVRRRGQEARLRCSPMKGHSHVYWYRQLPEEGLKFMVYLQKENIIDESGMPKERFSAEFPKEGPSILRIQQVVRGDSAAYFCASSSSGVSTDTQYFGPGTRLTVL.

V and J are TRBV7-9 and TRBJ1-1; the TCRdb D gene call, TRBD1, has no DNA to confirm it. Germline loops: CDR1 SEHNR, CDR2 FQNEAQ (reference sequence). The CDR3 is 15 residues long. The CDR3 loop is CASSFGTGGADEAFF.

The chain joins TRBV3-1 to TRBJ2-7; TCRdb indicates TRBD1, and absent DNA this call remains unverified. From germline, CDR1 is LGHDT and CDR2 YNNKEL (reference sequence). The CDR3 length is 15 residues. CDR3 protein: CASSQDLAGPPKQYF.

The rearrangement joins TRBV7-3 to TRBJ2-3; TCRdb designates TRBD1, a call that cannot be tested without DNA. This CDR3 is 16 amino acids long. Germline CDR1 and CDR2: SGHTA and FQGTGA. The CDR3 sequence: CASSFLPGQGKDTQYF.

The rearrangement links TRBV4-3 to TRBJ2-2; TCRdb's D call, TRBD2, is unchecked because there is no DNA. CDR1 and CDR2 (germline): LGHNA, YSLEER. This CDR3 has 16 residues. The CDR3 protein is CASSQVRRETTGELFF.

The J gene is TRBJ2-3, the V gene TRBV5-4; TCRdb's assignment of TRBD2 cannot be checked, as there is no DNA. Germline loops: CDR1 SGHNT, CDR2 YYREEE (reference sequence). There are 17 residues in the CDR3. CDR3 sequence reads: CASSLAIRAVDTDTQYF.

The chain combines TRBV6-2 or TRBV6-3 with TRBJ2-4; TCRdb returns TRBD2, unconfirmable since there is no DNA. The CDR3 is made up of 16 amino acids. CDR1 is MNHEY and CDR2 is SVGEGT in the germline V gene. This chain's CDR3 is CASAGGTSGNKNIQYF.

This rearrangement joins TRBV6-2 or TRBV6-3 to TRBJ2-1. This CDR3 contains 14 residues. Germline V gives CDR1 MNHEY, CDR2 SVGEGT. The CDR3: CASSYSGASHEQFF.

The chain carries TRBV10-3 and TRBJ1-5. The CDR3 sequence is 15 residues long. Germline V gene lookup returns CDR1 ENHRY and CDR2 SYGVKD. CDR3 amino acids: CAISQDGYSNQPQHF.

The CDR3 sequence: CASSLSISGTDTQYF. V and J are TRBV4-2 and TRBJ2-3; there is no DNA to check the TCRdb D call of TRBD2. Germline V gene data show CDR1 as LGHNA and CDR2 as YNFKEQ. CDR3 size: 15 residues.

The rearrangement joins TRBV4-1 to TRBJ2-1. CDR1 MGHRA and CDR2 YSYEKL come from the germline V gene. CDR3 size: 14 residues. CDR3 loop: CASSQAGSYNEQFF.

The V call is TRBV7-9, the J call TRBJ2-2; TCRdb's assignment of TRBD1 cannot be checked, as there is no DNA. The germline V gene encodes CDR1 SEHNR and CDR2 FQNEAQ (reference sequence). This CDR3 is 16 amino acids long. The CDR3 spells CASSSTGTGHTGELFF.

The CDR3 sequence is CASRLAEQETQYF. The chain carries TRBV2 and TRBJ2-5; the D call from TCRdb, TRBD2, cannot be confirmed without DNA. The length of the CDR3 is 13 residues. Germline lookup yields CDR1 SNHLY and CDR2 FYNNEI.

The chain uses TRBV29-1 and TRBJ2-1. CDR1 and CDR2 (germline): SQVTM, ANQGSEA. The CDR3 extends over 14 amino acids. This CDR3 is CSVDVIVGFNEQFF.